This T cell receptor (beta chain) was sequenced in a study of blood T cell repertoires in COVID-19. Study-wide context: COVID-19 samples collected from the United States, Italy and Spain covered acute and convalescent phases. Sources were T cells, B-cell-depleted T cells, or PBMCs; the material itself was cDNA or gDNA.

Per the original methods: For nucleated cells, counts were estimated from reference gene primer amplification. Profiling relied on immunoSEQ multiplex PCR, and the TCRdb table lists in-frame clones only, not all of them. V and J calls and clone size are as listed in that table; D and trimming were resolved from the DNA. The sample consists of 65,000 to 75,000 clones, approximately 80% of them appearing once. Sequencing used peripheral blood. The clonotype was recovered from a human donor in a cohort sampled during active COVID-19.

Here the CDR3 DNA reads TGCAGTGCTAGCTACGGGGAGACCCAGTACTTC. It codes for CSASYGETQYF. The chain employs TRBV20-1 and TRBJ2-5; D not resolved. The CDR3 loop spans 11 amino acids. Germline assignment: CDR1 DFQATT and CDR2 SNEGSKA (reference sequence). Deletions cut 3 bases from V and 5 bases from J, with 7 bases between.